The 5 T cell receptor beta chains below were found in one sample sequenced in a study of long-term antiretroviral therapy in people with HIV. Run at survey level, the immunoSEQ assay was version v3.0. Generated by immunoSEQ multiplex PCR, the TCRdb table keeps only in-frame clones and is missing some. The profile covers approximately 24,000 clones, with around 95% appearing a single time and roughly 2.2% taken by the ten largest. The source was unsorted PBMCs, collected roughly 5.1 years after starting antiretroviral therapy. The receptors derive from a woman in her fifties or sixties with HIV.

The rearrangement joins TRBV7-8 to TRBJ2-7, with a tentative D call TRBD2 (6 bases). This CDR3 region has 14 residues. V lost 5 bases and J lost 2, with 13 bases in between. Looked up from germline, CDR1 is SGHVS and CDR2 is FQNEAQ. The CDR3 region has the DNA TGTGCCAGCAGCCCCGGGACTTTAACCTACGAGCAGTACTTC. Translated, it gives CASSPGTLTYEQYF.

This chain uses TRBV11-2 with TRBJ1-4; possible D gene TRBD1, 5 bases. The CDR3 runs 14 residues. Germline V lookup: CDR1 SGHAT, CDR2 FQNNGV. V was shortened by 5 bases and J by 6 bases, with 13 bases between the two germline ends. CDR3 DNA sequence: TGTGCCAGCAGCCTGGGACTGAGAGATGAAAAACTGTTTTTT. This sequence encodes CASSLGLRDEKLFF.

The CDR3 reads CASSQDRNTDTQYF. DNA for the CDR3: TGCGCCAGCAGCCAAGATAGGAACACAGATACGCAGTATTTT. The rearrangement uses TRBV4-1 and TRBJ2-3; D gene ambiguous. CDR3 size: 14 residues. V lost 0 bases, J lost 2 bases, and 6 bases lay in between. Per germline, CDR1 MGHRA and CDR2 YSYEKL.

The genes are TRBV10-1 and TRBJ2-7; TRBD2 matches 10 bases. Germline V gene data show CDR1 as WNHNN and CDR2 as SYGVQD (reference sequence). This CDR3 is 14 amino acids long. J lost 5 bases, V lost 6 bases, and 7 bases had no gene match. The CDR3 coding sequence is TGCGCCAGCAGCCCTAGCGGGAGTCTCAACGAGCAGTACTTC. This sequence encodes CASSPSGSLNEQYF.

Concerning this clone itself: The same CDR3 also results from other DNA sequences found in this sample. The rearrangement uses TRBV19 and TRBJ2-5; no clear D gene. The germline gives CDR1 LNHDA, CDR2 SQIVND (reference sequence). The V end lost 4 bases, the J end lost 1 base, and 7 bases lay between the germline ends. The CDR3 extends over 13 amino acids. CDR3 DNA: TGTGCCAGTAGTAACGACCGCCAAGAGACCCAGTACTTC. Amino acid sequence: CASSNDRQETQYF.